The 30 T cell receptor beta chains below come from one sample, sequenced in a study of CD8+ T cells in alopecia areata. The treatment denotes: oral pan-JAK inhibitor, 5-10 mg twice daily. Following extraction, RNA underwent reverse transcription to cDNA, which served as the sequencing template. The method was immunoSEQ multiplex PCR; TCRdb's version includes in-frame clones alone and lacks a portion of them. The sample records some 120,000 clones, roughly three fifths being singletons. The sample consisted of CD8+ T cells sorted from blood, taken at week 24, from a patient treated with tofacitinib. The receptors here all came from a human donor with alopecia areata.

The V call is TRBV2, the J call TRBJ2-3; D is perhaps TRBD2 (5 bases). With 3 bases removed from V and 4 bases from J, the gap between germline ends came to 14 bases. The CDR3 sequence is 15 residues long. Looked up from germline, CDR1 is SNHLY and CDR2 is FYNNEI. The CDR3 here is CASSDPREGADTQYF. The CDR3 DNA reads TGTGCCAGCAGTGATCCCCGCGAGGGCGCAGATACGCAGTATTTT.

This chain links TRBV4-1 with TRBJ1-5; D call uncertain. Looked up from germline, CDR1 is MGHRA and CDR2 is YSYEKL. Trimming pared 0 bases from V and 2 bases from J, leaving 11 bases between. This CDR3 spans 16 amino acids. In DNA, the CDR3 is TGCGCCAGCAGCCAAGAGATCGGGGTCCGCAATCAGCCCCAGCATTTT. As protein: CASSQEIGVRNQPQHF.

This chain joins TRBV13 and TRBJ2-5; TRBD1 is a possible D gene (5 bases). CDR3 length equals 13 residues. CDR1 is PRHDT and CDR2 is FYEKMQ in the germline V gene (reference sequence). Trimming took 1 base from V and 3 from J, leaving 6 bases between them. The CDR3 is CASSLVGEETQYF. Written as DNA, the CDR3 is TGTGCCAGCAGCTTAGTAGGGGAAGAGACCCAGTACTTC.

V usage is TRBV2 and J usage is TRBJ2-7, with TRBD1 as a possible D gene (6 bases). Germline CDR1 SNHLY, CDR2 FYNNEI. The CDR3 runs 15 residues. V gave up 1 base and J gave up 0 bases, with 10 bases separating them. CDR3 sequence reads: CASSEGRGPSYEQYF. Here the CDR3 DNA reads TGTGCCAGCAGTGAAGGCAGGGGACCCTCCTACGAGCAGTACTTC.

This rearrangement joins TRBV30 to TRBJ1-2; D is possibly TRBD1 (5 bases). The germline V gene has CDR1 GTSNPN and CDR2 SVGIG (reference sequence). Trimming cost V 1 base and J 8 bases, with 20 bases left between them. There are 15 residues in the CDR3. CDR3 coding DNA: TGTGCCTGGAGTGCCGGGGTGGTGGGGGGGAAGGGCTACACCTTC. It translates to CAWSAGVVGGKGYTF.

This clone was seen only once. This rearrangement joins TRBV6-6 to TRBJ2-1, with D tentatively TRBD2 (5 bases). The germline CDR1 and CDR2 sequences are MNHNY and SVGAGI (reference sequence). V was shortened by 7 bases and J by 6 bases, with 10 bases between the two germline ends. The CDR3 is 12 residues long. Written as DNA, the CDR3 is TGTGCCAGCATTAGGGAGCCCAATGAGCAGTTCTTC. It yields the protein CASIREPNEQFF.

The chain carries TRBV4-1 and TRBJ1-1; a possible D gene is TRBD1 (6 bases). Trimming removed 3 bases from V and 0 bases from J, with 11 bases in between. CDR3 length equals 15 residues. CDR1 is MGHRA and CDR2 is YSYEKL in the germline V gene. The CDR3 region has the DNA TGCGCCAGCAGCCAGCCGACAGGTATGAACACTGAAGCTTTCTTT. Its protein product is CASSQPTGMNTEAFF.

The chain employs TRBV27 and TRBJ2-7, with D unresolved. Trimming stripped 3 bases from V and 2 bases from J, with 8 bases between. This CDR3 is built from 13 residues. Germline V gives CDR1 MNHEY, CDR2 SMNVEV (reference sequence). For the CDR3, the DNA is TGTGCCAGCAGTTTCCGGATCCCCTACGAGCAGTACTTC. Translating it yields CASSFRIPYEQYF.

This clone was observed once. This chain connects TRBV13 to TRBJ2-3, with 8 bases identical to TRBD1. The CDR3 length is 19 residues. Germline trimming cut 5 bases from V and 0 bases from J; bases unmatched to any gene: 16. CDR1 PRHDT and CDR2 FYEKMQ come from the germline V gene (reference sequence). This CDR3 is CASSAVTGDMAKSTDTQYF. CDR3 DNA: TGTGCCAGCAGCGCGGTGACAGGGGATATGGCAAAGAGCACAGATACGCAGTATTTT.

This clone was seen more than once but under ten times. The J gene is TRBJ1-1, the V gene TRBV29-1, with D possibly being TRBD1 (5 bases). The V end lost 7 bases, the J end lost 5 bases, and 20 bases lay between the germline ends. Germline V CDR1 and CDR2: SQVTM, ANQGSEA. The CDR3 extends over 14 amino acids. CDR3 residues: CSARDGARGTEAFF. The CDR3 nucleotides are TGCAGCGCAAGGGACGGAGCCCGAGGGACTGAAGCTTTCTTT. Full variable domain (remainder filled in from reference TRBV29-1 and TRBJ1-1): SAVISQKPSRDICQRGTSLTIQCQVDSQVTMMFWYRQQPGQSLTLIATANQGSEATYESGFVIDKFPISRPNLTFSTLTVSNMSPEDSSIYLCSARDGARGTEAFFGQGTRLTVV.

CDR3 nucleotides: TGTGCCTGGAGTTTTGGAACTCAGAGCAATCAGCCCCAGCATTTT. As protein: CAWSFGTQSNQPQHF. This chain links TRBV30 with TRBJ1-5; no clear D gene. In germline, CDR1 is GTSNPN, CDR2 SVGIG (reference sequence). The CDR3 loop spans 15 amino acids. V lost 2 bases and J lost 1, with 12 bases in between.

V gene TRBV30 combines with J gene TRBJ2-1, with 8 nucleotides matching TRBD1. From germline, CDR1 is GTSNPN and CDR2 SVGIG (reference sequence). The length of the CDR3 is 14 residues. With 0 bases clipped from V and 5 bases from J, the junction kept 3 bases outside the gene matches. CDR3 region: CAWSVDRDDNEQFF. CDR3 coding DNA: TGTGCCTGGAGTGTGGACAGGGACGACAATGAGCAGTTCTTC.

J is TRBJ2-5 and V is TRBV7-9, with 9 bases that match TRBD1. Germline lookup yields CDR1 SEHNR and CDR2 FQNEAQ (reference sequence). The CDR3 sequence is 17 residues long. J lost 1 base, V lost 4 bases, and 10 bases had no gene match. CDR3 region: CASSSGQGFSLQETQYF. In nucleotides, the CDR3 is TGTGCCAGCAGCTCGGGACAGGGTTTCTCCCTCCAAGAGACCCAGTACTTC.

The genes are TRBV7-2 and TRBJ1-6, with D perhaps matching TRBD1 (6 bases). V lost 1 base, J lost 7 bases, and 11 bases lay in between. Germline V gives CDR1 SGHTA, CDR2 FQGNSA. This CDR3 is 15 amino acids long. CDR3 loop: CASSLGGQGNSPLHF. In DNA, the CDR3 is TGTGCCAGCAGCTTAGGGGGGCAGGGAAATTCACCCCTCCACTTT.

The V and J genes are TRBV7-3 and TRBJ2-3, with 9 bases lining up with TRBD1. The CDR3 has 15 residues. Germline trimming cut 2 bases from V and 6 bases from J; bases unmatched to any gene: 6. Germline assignment: CDR1 SGHTA and CDR2 FQGTGA. The CDR3 loop is CASSLGQGFEDTQYF. CDR3 bases: TGTGCCAGCAGCTTAGGACAGGGGTTTGAGGATACGCAGTATTTT. Full variable domain (rest looked up from reference TRBV7-3 and TRBJ2-3): GAGVSQTPSNKVTEKGKYVELRCDPISGHTALYWYRQSLGQGPEFLIYFQGTGAADDSGLPNDRFFAVRPEGSVSTLKIQRTERGDSAVYLCASSLGQGFEDTQYFGPGTRLTVL.

This chain links TRBV27 with TRBJ2-1; perhaps TRBD1 as D (6 bases). Germline assignment: CDR1 MNHEY and CDR2 SMNVEV (reference sequence). This CDR3 contains 14 residues. V was cut by 8 bases and J by 4 bases, with 15 bases left in between. The CDR3: CASSWQGRYNEQFF. In DNA form, the CDR3 reads TGTGCCAGCTCCTGGCAGGGGCGGTACAATGAGCAGTTCTTC.

The V call is TRBV27, the J call TRBJ2-1, with a tentative D call TRBD2 (5 bases). Trimming pared 5 bases from V and 7 bases from J, leaving 6 bases between. CDR1 is MNHEY and CDR2 is SMNVEV in the germline V gene (reference sequence). The CDR3 loop spans 11 amino acids. CDR3 loop: CASSEGNEQFF. In DNA, the CDR3 is TGTGCCAGCAGTGAGGGTAATGAGCAGTTCTTC.

In nucleotides, the CDR3 is TGTGCCAGCAGTTCTCTTGGAAGCACAGATACGCAGTATTTT. Protein sequence: CASSSLGSTDTQYF. The chain is built from TRBV27 and TRBJ2-3; D gene unclear. Trimming cost V 4 bases and J 0 bases, with 8 bases left between them. This CDR3 is built from 14 residues. Germline V gene lookup returns CDR1 MNHEY and CDR2 SMNVEV (reference sequence).

The chain uses TRBV13 and TRBJ1-3, with 7 positions matching TRBD1. In germline, CDR1 is PRHDT, CDR2 FYEKMQ (reference sequence). Trimming took 5 bases from V and 0 from J; bases not matched to a gene: 4. This CDR3 has 15 residues. The CDR3 DNA reads as TGTGCCAGCAGCGAGGGACAGATCTCTGGAAACACCATATATTTT. Protein sequence: CASSEGQISGNTIYF.

V is TRBV9 and J is TRBJ1-1; D unresolved. V gave up 0 bases and J gave up 1 base, with 4 bases separating them. Germline V gives CDR1 SGDLS, CDR2 YYNGEE. This CDR3 has 13 amino acids. CDR3 residues: CASSVDENTEAFF. CDR3 DNA: TGTGCCAGCAGCGTAGATGAGAACACTGAAGCTTTCTTT.

The V and J genes are TRBV14 and TRBJ2-7, with D perhaps matching TRBD1 (6 bases). Germline CDR1 reads SGHDN; CDR2 reads FVKESK. The V end was cut by 0 bases, the J end by 5 bases, with 20 bases between. The CDR3 has 17 residues. The CDR3 loop reads CASSQDPHYEGVDEQYF. As DNA, the CDR3 is TGTGCCAGCAGCCAAGACCCCCATTACGAGGGGGTCGACGAGCAGTACTTC.

The rearrangement uses TRBV5-1 and TRBJ2-7; D tentatively reads TRBD1 or TRBD2 (5 bases each). V was shortened by 3 bases and J by 2 bases, with 18 bases between the two germline ends. The CDR3 extends over 16 amino acids. The germline gives CDR1 SGHRS, CDR2 YFSETQ. The CDR3 coding sequence is TGCGCCAGCAGCTCGGGAAGGGGCGGAGGACCCTACGAGCAGTACTTC. Its protein is CASSSGRGGGPYEQYF.

This clone was detected a few times. The chain recombines TRBV2 with TRBJ2-7; weak D call: TRBD2 (6 bases). V lost 8 bases to trimming and J lost 4 bases, with 18 bases between them. Per germline, CDR1 SNHLY and CDR2 FYNNEI. The CDR3 length is 14 residues. DNA for the CDR3: TGTGCCAGCGGGGAGCCTTCCGCGGGATACGAGCAGTACTTC. Protein: CASGEPSAGYEQYF. The full variable domain, its missing parts supplied by reference TRBV2 and TRBJ2-7, is EPEVTQTPSHQVTQMGQEVILRCVPISNHLYFYWYRQILGQKVEFLVSFYNNEISEKSEIFDDQFSVERPDGSNFTLKIRSTKLEDSAMYFCASGEPSAGYEQYFGPGTRLTVT.

J is TRBJ1-6 and V is TRBV9; possible D gene TRBD1, 6 bases. Germline-derived CDR1 and CDR2 are SGDLS and YYNGEE. The CDR3 is 15 amino acids. The germline V and J ends were trimmed by 4 bases and 5 bases, with 13 bases remaining between them. The CDR3 bases are TGTGCCAGCAGCTCGACCCCAGGGGATAATTCACCCCTCCACTTT. As protein: CASSSTPGDNSPLHF.

The V call is TRBV25-1, the J call TRBJ1-1, with D unresolved. V lost 5 bases, J lost 1 base, and 5 bases lay in between. This CDR3 has 12 residues. Per germline, CDR1 MGHDK and CDR2 SYGVNS. The CDR3 DNA reads TGTGCCAGCAGTCCCCAGAACACTGAAGCTTTCTTT. Protein: CASSPQNTEAFF.

The chain uses TRBV5-6 and TRBJ2-2; the D is unclear. The V and J ends lost 0 bases and 5 bases respectively, with 11 bases between them. Germline V gives CDR1 SGHDT, CDR2 YYEEEE. The CDR3 length is 15 residues. CDR3 sequence: CASSLGASMTGELFF. The DNA of the CDR3 is TGTGCCAGCAGCTTGGGCGCCTCAATGACCGGGGAGCTGTTTTTT.

The genes are TRBV7-9 and TRBJ2-3; 12 bases match TRBD2. V trimming: 3 bases; J trimming: 4 bases; junction bases outside the gene matches: 11. CDR1 SEHNR and CDR2 FQNEAQ come from the germline V gene (reference sequence). The CDR3 runs 18 residues. CDR3 amino acids: CASSLTSGGVQGPDTQYF. CDR3 nucleotides: TGTGCCAGCAGCTTGACTAGCGGGGGAGTACAAGGCCCAGATACGCAGTATTTT.

This sequence joins TRBV27 and TRBJ1-6; possible D gene TRBD1, 6 bases. V lost 4 bases to trimming and J lost 7 bases, with 14 bases between them. Germline CDR1 and CDR2: MNHEY and SMNVEV (reference sequence). The CDR3 has 15 amino acids. This CDR3 is CASSSGAGGNSPLHF. The CDR3 bases are TGTGCCAGCAGTTCGGGGGCGGGGGGGAATTCACCCCTCCACTTT.

The chain uses TRBV7-9 and TRBJ2-2, with 7 bases identical to TRBD1. The J segment lost 1 base and the V segment lost 5 bases, leaving 10 bases of the junction unmatched. Germline assignment: CDR1 SEHNR and CDR2 FQNEAQ (reference sequence). The CDR3 is made up of 17 amino acids. In DNA, the CDR3 is TGTGCCAGCAGCCCAAAAAGACAGGGCATGAACACCGGGGAGCTGTTTTTT. Protein: CASSPKRQGMNTGELFF. Combining the CDR3 with reference TRBV7-9 and TRBJ2-2 gives the whole variable domain DTGVSQNPRHKITKRGQNVTFRCDPISEHNRLYWYRQTLGQGPEFLTYFQNEAQLEKSRLLSDRFSAERPKGSFSTLEIQRTEQGDSAMYLCASSPKRQGMNTGELFFGEGSRLTVL.

The table lists this clone with a count of one. V gene TRBV10-1 combines with J gene TRBJ2-7; tentative D call: TRBD2 (5 bases). The CDR3 has 13 amino acids. V was clipped by 3 bases and J by 3 bases, with 9 bases between them. CDR1 is WNHNN, CDR2 SYGVQD, per germline (reference sequence). The DNA for the CDR3 is TGCGCCAGCAGTGATGGGAGAGACTACGAGCAGTACTTC. This encodes CASSDGRDYEQYF.